Below, 3 T cell receptor beta chains from the same sample are listed, as sequenced in a study of blood T cells in healthy people across ages. A second PCR, run for about 6 to 11 cycles, used a sample-barcoded 5' primer plus a J-beta primer mix. Each CDR3 protein is one row after TCRdb ran MiXCR on the 5' RACE reads. The repertoire includes about 830,000 distinct CDR3 sequences, 58% of them detected once, and over 20% sits in the top ten. Sequencing was carried out using blood. These receptors were obtained from a man younger than 45 in good health.

The CDR3 nucleotides read TGCAGTGCTAGAGGGGCCAGGGGAACCTACAATGAGCAGTTCTTC. This translates into CSARGARGTYNEQFF. The J gene is TRBJ2-1, the V gene TRBV20-1; D perhaps matches TRBD1 (6 bases). Per germline, CDR1 DFQATT and CDR2 SNEGSKA (reference sequence). This CDR3 has 15 residues. V lost 1 base and J lost 2, with 12 bases in between.

The chain links TRBV4-3 to TRBJ2-5; 11 bases align to TRBD2. The CDR3 covers 16 residues. Unmatched junction bases numbered 6, after V lost 1 base and J lost 5 bases. The germline gives CDR1 LGHNA, CDR2 YSLEER. CDR3 bases: TGCGCCAGCAGCCAAGGGATAGCGGGAGGGCCGGAGACCCAGTACTTC. Translating gives CASSQGIAGGPETQYF.

The chain employs TRBV7-2 and TRBJ1-3; D not certain. V was cut by 8 bases and J by 8 bases, with 13 bases left in between. The CDR3 extends over 12 amino acids. The germline V gene has CDR1 SGHTA and CDR2 FQGNSA. The CDR3 protein is CASAKTGYTIYF. Written as DNA, the CDR3 is TGTGCCAGCGCCAAAACCGGGTACACCATATATTTT.